This is a list of T cell receptor beta chains from one sample in a study of molecular identifiers for immune sequencing clone quantification. MiXCR, run by TCRdb on the PCR reads, gives a single entry per CDR3 protein. The table records just under 650,000 distinct CDR3 sequences, just under 20% of them present only once. Sequencing input: naive CD8+ T cells from blood, with Jurkat cell RNA spiked in. The origin of the receptors is a human donor in good health. Some libraries in this study had Jurkat cell RNA spiked in. CDR3s include the opening cysteine and the closing phenylalanine or tryptophan. The order of the fields is J gene, D gene, V gene, clone size, CDR3 protein, CDR3 DNA. The D gene is left open where the match is weak. Part of the rows lack a size; the others show once, few, many or a class for expanded clones.

TRBJ2-4 TRBD2 TRBV7-9 NA CASSHPGGNIQYF TGTGCCAGCAGCCATCCGGGAGGAAACATTCAGTACTTC
TRBJ1-5 NA TRBV4-3 many CASSQGRGWNQPQHF TGCGCCAGCAGCCAAGGCCGGGGTTGGAATCAGCCCCAGCATTTT
TRBJ1-1 NA TRBV12-3/TRBV12-4 few CASSFLGAGTEAFF TGTGCCAGCAGCTTTCTGGGGGCAGGGACTGAAGCTTTCTTT
TRBJ2-5 NA TRBV28 many CASSFLRTLRETQYF TGTGCCAGCAGTTTTTTAAGGACCCTTCGGGAGACCCAGTACTTC
TRBJ2-5 NA TRBV20-1 NA CSARDLTGPIQETQYF TGCAGTGCTAGAGATCTTACAGGGCCCATCCAAGAGACCCAGTACTTC
TRBJ2-7 NA TRBV5-4 many CASSSMGEQYF TGTGCCAGCAGCTCCATGGGCGAGCAGTACTTC
TRBJ2-2 TRBD2 TRBV4-1 NA CASTAGTSGRLSTGELFF TGCGCCAGCACGGCCGGGACTAGCGGGAGACTGAGCACCGGGGAGCTGTTTTTT
TRBJ1-1 NA TRBV7-2 many CASSPMGNTEAFF TGTGCCAGCAGCCCCATGGGGAACACTGAAGCTTTCTTT
TRBJ1-2 NA TRBV4-3 NA CASSQDLYTNYGYTF TGCGCCAGCAGCCAAGATCTGTACACTAACTATGGCTACACCTTC
TRBJ1-6 TRBD1 TRBV19 few CATRDRNNSPLHF TGTGCCACAAGGGACAGAAATAATTCACCCCTCCACTTT
TRBJ2-7 TRBD1 TRBV6-1 few CASKTGQEPTYEQYF TGTGCCAGCAAAACTGGACAGGAGCCAACCTACGAGCAGTACTTC
TRBJ2-1 NA TRBV14 many CASSQWGWPEQFF TGTGCCAGCAGCCAATGGGGGTGGCCCGAGCAGTTCTTC
TRBJ2-2 NA TRBV6-2/TRBV6-3 many CASSSAGTPYTGELFF TGTGCCAGCAGTTCGGCAGGGACTCCATACACCGGGGAGCTGTTTTTT
TRBJ2-3 TRBD2 TRBV9 few CASSPPLVSGVTSTDTQYF TGTGCCAGCAGCCCCCCGTTGGTTAGCGGGGTCACTAGCACAGATACGCAGTATTTT
TRBJ1-1 NA TRBV10-3 few CAISGGHQNTEAFF TGTGCCATCAGTGGGGGACACCAGAACACTGAAGCTTTCTTT
TRBJ1-2 TRBD1 TRBV19 NA CASSRPGQGKGPYGYTF TGTGCCAGTAGTCGCCCGGGACAGGGGAAGGGACCGTATGGCTACACCTTC
TRBJ2-7 NA TRBV10-2 many CASTGGRGYEQYF TGCGCCAGCACCGGGGGTAGGGGCTACGAGCAGTACTTC
TRBJ1-2 TRBD1 TRBV16 many CASSQKTGTEYGYTF TGTGCCAGCAGCCAAAAGACCGGGACAGAGTATGGCTACACCTTC
TRBJ2-2 NA TRBV12-3/TRBV12-4 NA CASSLASLAGELFF TGTGCCAGCAGTTTAGCCTCCCTGGCCGGGGAGCTGTTTTTT
TRBJ2-7 TRBD2 TRBV28 NA CASRPSGTSGYEQYF TGTGCCAGCAGACCCTCCGGGACTAGCGGCTACGAGCAGTACTTC
TRBJ2-3 TRBD1 TRBV7-9 many CASSSDRVWADTQYF TGTGCCAGCAGCTCCGACAGGGTTTGGGCAGATACGCAGTATTTT
TRBJ1-5 NA TRBV10-2 many CARLYGCGNQPQHF NA
TRBJ2-7 NA TRBV4-3 many CASSQDSAWGGSYEQYF TGCGCCAGCAGCCAAGATTCGGCGTGGGGCGGCTCCTACGAGCAGTACTTC
TRBJ2-7 NA TRBV20-1 NA CSARGATSRLAYEQYF TGCAGTGCTAGAGGGGCCACCTCGAGGCTAGCCTACGAGCAGTACTTC
TRBJ2-7 NA TRBV7-2 NA CASSLVQPPEQYF TGTGCCAGCAGTTTAGTACAGCCACCCGAGCAGTACTTC
TRBJ2-7 TRBD1 TRBV6-6 many CASSYQGASGEQYF TGTGCCAGCAGTTACCAGGGGGCGAGTGGCGAGCAGTACTTC
TRBJ1-1 NA TRBV7-9 many CASRSPGPLITEAFF TGTGCCAGCAGGTCCCCGGGACCACTGATCACTGAAGCTTTCTTT
TRBJ2-1 TRBD2 TRBV3-1 NA CASSQGQAGGPDGQFF TGTGCCAGCAGCCAAGGTCAAGCGGGAGGGCCAGATGGGCAGTTCTTC
TRBJ2-3 TRBD2 TRBV4-1 many CASSQDSASGVTDTQYF TGCGCCAGCAGCCAAGATTCGGCTAGCGGGGTGACAGATACGCAGTATTTT
TRBJ2-3 NA TRBV20-1 many CSARVMRGTDTQYF TGCAGTGCTAGAGTTATGCGTGGCACAGATACGCAGTATTTT
TRBJ2-7 NA TRBV5-1 many CASSLAAVRGFFYEQYF TGCGCCAGCAGCTTGGCGGCAGTGAGGGGGTTCTTCTACGAGCAGTACTTC
TRBJ1-3 NA TRBV18 NA CASSPPALGEGNGNTIYF TGTGCCAGCTCACCACCGGCTCTCGGCGAGGGAAATGGAAACACCATATATTTT
TRBJ2-3 NA TRBV4-3 many CASRQDISSTDTQYF TGCGCCAGCAGACAAGATATAAGTAGCACAGATACGCAGTATTTT
TRBJ1-1 NA TRBV7-3 many CASSQVGKAGPTEAFF TGTGCCAGCAGCCAAGTGGGAAAGGCGGGTCCCACTGAAGCTTTCTTT
TRBJ2-5 NA TRBV4-3 many CASSQDPSGAGTQYF TGCGCCAGCAGCCAAGATCCATCCGGGGCCGGGACCCAGTACTTC
TRBJ2-2 NA TRBV27 NA CASSFTVPITGELFF TGTGCCAGCAGTTTTACAGTTCCCATCACCGGGGAGCTGTTTTTT
TRBJ2-3 NA TRBV5-1 many CASSLSIKGTQYF TGCGCCAGCAGCTTGTCTATAAAGGGGACGCAGTATTTT
TRBJ1-1 NA TRBV7-9 NA CASSLYGSEAEAFF TGTGCCAGCAGCTTATATGGCTCAGAAGCTGAAGCTTTCTTT
TRBJ2-1 TRBD2 TRBV12-3/TRBV12-4 NA CASSFLAGGREQFF TGTGCCAGCAGTTTCCTAGCGGGGGGGCGGGAGCAGTTCTTC
TRBJ2-7 TRBD1 TRBV7-9 NA CASGSVQGANEQYF TGTGCCAGCGGCTCAGTACAGGGGGCTAACGAGCAGTACTTC
TRBJ2-7 TRBD1 TRBV7-2 few CASSQVGQVFYEQYF TGTGCCAGCAGCCAAGTGGGACAGGTATTTTACGAGCAGTACTTC
TRBJ1-1 NA TRBV18 many CASSPPGPKTEAFF TGTGCCAGCTCACCCCCGGGGCCGAAAACCGAAGCTTTCTTT
TRBJ1-1 TRBD1 TRBV28 many CASTLQGANTEAFF TGTGCCAGCACCCTACAGGGGGCGAACACTGAAGCTTTCTTT
TRBJ1-1 NA TRBV25-1 many CASSFPKGGGGTEAFF TGTGCCAGCAGTTTCCCCAAAGGGGGAGGTGGCACTGAAGCTTTCTTT
TRBJ2-1 TRBD2 TRBV7-9 NA CASSLAGTSVSNEQFF TGTGCCAGCAGCTTAGCCGGGACTAGCGTATCCAATGAGCAGTTCTTC
TRBJ2-3 TRBD1 TRBV28 many CASSPRTGLDTQYF TGTGCCAGCAGTCCCCGGACAGGGTTAGATACGCAGTATTTT
TRBJ1-1 NA TRBV4-3 many CASSQDGPSANTEAFF TGCGCCAGCAGCCAAGATGGTCCTTCGGCGAACACTGAAGCTTTCTTT
TRBJ2-3 TRBD2 TRBV4-3 many CASSQTGGNSGTSTDTQYF TGCGCCAGCAGCCAAACCGGGGGCAATAGCGGGACTAGCACAGATACGCAGTATTTT
TRBJ1-2 NA TRBV12-3/TRBV12-4 many CASSESLEGFVGYGYTF TGTGCCAGCAGCGAATCCCTGGAGGGTTTTGTAGGCTATGGCTACACCTTC
TRBJ2-1 NA TRBV28 NA CASSFEGQGLYNEQFF TGTGCCAGCAGTTTTGAAGGGCAAGGACTATACAATGAGCAGTTCTTC
TRBJ1-2 TRBD1 TRBV29-1 many CSVINRGQNYGYTF TGCAGCGTTATCAACAGGGGCCAGAACTATGGCTACACCTTC
TRBJ2-5 NA TRBV20-1 NA CSARDLPAEQETQYF TGCAGTGCTAGAGATCTTCCGGCGGAACAAGAGACCCAGTACTTC
TRBJ2-7 NA TRBV27 NA CASSLAAHSYEQYF TGTGCCAGCAGTTTGGCGGCGCACTCCTACGAGCAGTACTTC